One and the same sample provided the 4 T cell receptor beta chains below, sequenced in a study of cytomegalovirus exposure and HLA in healthy donors. PCR employed 60 Vbeta and 13 Jbeta primers. Only in-frame clones appear in the TCRdb table, and some are missing; sequencing was by immunoSEQ multiplex PCR. Among 100,000 or so clones, 70% to 85% were seen once, and the ten largest hold approximately 5.3%. The sample was PBMCs. Receptors originate from a young man in good health and CMV-seropositive.

The rearrangement uses TRBV6-1 and TRBJ1-2; D is unresolved. CDR3 length: 13 residues. The ends were cut back, 4 bases at V and 2 bases at J, with 8 bases in the middle. Germline-derived CDR1 and CDR2 are MNHNS and SASEGT. This chain's CDR3 is CASSAARNYGYTF. DNA of the CDR3: TGTGCCAGCAGTGCGGCGCGGAACTATGGCTACACCTTC.

V usage is TRBV19 and J usage is TRBJ2-1; the D gene is possibly TRBD2 (6 bases). The germline CDR1 and CDR2 sequences are LNHDA and SQIVND (reference sequence). This CDR3 has 17 residues. Trimming removed 8 bases from V and 1 base from J, with 21 bases in between. CDR3 bases: TGTGCCAGTGGCCCCCCTGGAGGGTTTGGGTCCTACAATGAGCAGTTCTTC. Translating gives CASGPPGGFGSYNEQFF.

This clone was observed a few times. The chain has TRBV5-1 and TRBJ2-3; D not certain. The CDR3 is 14 residues long. Germline loops: CDR1 SGHRS, CDR2 YFSETQ. Trimming pared 1 base from V and 2 bases from J, leaving 8 bases between. This chain's CDR3 is CASSLSSNTDTQYF. The CDR3, as DNA: TGCGCCAGCAGCTTGTCCAGTAACACAGATACGCAGTATTTT.

The rearrangement joins TRBV5-6 to TRBJ1-6; D ambiguous. CDR1 SGHDT and CDR2 YYEEEE come from the germline V gene. The CDR3 has 12 residues. Trimming cost V 7 bases and J 10 bases, with 12 bases left between them. The CDR3 DNA follows: TGTGCCAGCGGTGTCGGGGAATCACCCCTCCACTTT. Its translation is CASGVGESPLHF.